This TCR beta chain was captured in a study of blood T cell repertoires in COVID-19. Study-wide context: Samples representing acute and convalescent COVID-19 were sourced from the United States, Italy and Spain. Sources were T cells, B-cell-depleted T cells, or PBMCs; the material itself was cDNA or gDNA.

Deletions cut 9 bases from V and 3 bases from J, with 9 bases between. Germline V lookup: CDR1 MNHEY, CDR2 SVGAGI. The length of the CDR3 is 12 residues. Authors' analysis steps: Nucleated cell number was recorded as an estimate derived from reference gene primer amplification. This table comes from immunoSEQ multiplex PCR, and its TCRdb copy is limited to in-frame clones, with some not included. V and J calls and clone size are as listed in that table; D and trimming were resolved from the DNA. The sample lists 270,000 or so clones, roughly 89% seen once, with roughly 5.1% in the top ten. This TCR came from a middle-aged man with acute or convalescent COVID-19. Sequencing was performed on peripheral blood. V gene TRBV6-5 combines with J gene TRBJ1-3; D remains unclear. CDR3 region: CASISLGNTIYF. The CDR3 nucleotides are TGTGCCAGTATATCTCTTGGAAACACCATATATTTT.